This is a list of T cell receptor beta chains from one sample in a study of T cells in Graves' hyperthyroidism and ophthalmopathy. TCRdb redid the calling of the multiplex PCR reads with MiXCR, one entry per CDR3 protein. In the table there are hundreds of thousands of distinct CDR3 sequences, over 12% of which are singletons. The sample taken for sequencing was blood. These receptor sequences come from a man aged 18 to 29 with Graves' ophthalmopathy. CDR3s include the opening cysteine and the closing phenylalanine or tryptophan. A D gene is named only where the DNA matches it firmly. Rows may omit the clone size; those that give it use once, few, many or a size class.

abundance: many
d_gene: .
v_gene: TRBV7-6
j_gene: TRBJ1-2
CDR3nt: TGTGCCAGCAGCTTAGAAATAGGAGCTAACTATGGCTACACCTTC
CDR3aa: CASSLEIGANYGYTF

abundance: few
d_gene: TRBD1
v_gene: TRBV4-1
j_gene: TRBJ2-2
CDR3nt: TGCGCCAGCAGCTTTGGACAGGTTACCGGGGAGCTGTTTTTT
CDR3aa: CASSFGQVTGELFF

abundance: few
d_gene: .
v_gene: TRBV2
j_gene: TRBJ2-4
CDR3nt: TGTGCCAGCAGTGTGATAGGGGACGGTACCAAAAACATTCAGTACTTC
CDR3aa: CASSVIGDGTKNIQYF

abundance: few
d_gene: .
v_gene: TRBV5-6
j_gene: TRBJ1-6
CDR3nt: TGTGCCAGCAGCTTTTTAGGGAGCTCCTATAATTCACCCCTCCACTTT
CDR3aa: CASSFLGSSYNSPLHF

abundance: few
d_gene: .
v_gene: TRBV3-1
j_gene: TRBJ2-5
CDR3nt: TGTGCCAGCAGCTGGTGGGCGAAAAGGCAAGAGACCCAGTACTTC
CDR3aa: CASSWWAKRQETQYF

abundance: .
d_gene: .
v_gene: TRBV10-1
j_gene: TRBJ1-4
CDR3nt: TGCGCCAGCAGTGAAGCAGGGGATTATGAAAAACTGTTTTTT
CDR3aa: CASSEAGDYEKLFF

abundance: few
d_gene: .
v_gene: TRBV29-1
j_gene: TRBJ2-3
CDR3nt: TGCAGCGTTGTGTTAAGCACAGATACGCAGTATTTT
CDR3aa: CSVVLSTDTQYF

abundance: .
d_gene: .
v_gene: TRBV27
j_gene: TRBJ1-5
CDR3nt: TGTGCCAGCAGTAAAGCCACAGGCGCCTGGGATCAGCCCCAGCATTTT
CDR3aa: CASSKATGAWDQPQHF

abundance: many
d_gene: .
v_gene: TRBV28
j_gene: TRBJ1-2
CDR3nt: TGTGCCAGCAACAAGCCTCAACCGGGACCCATCCAGTCCCGCGGCTATGGCTACACCTTC
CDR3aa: CASNKPQPGPIQSRGYGYTF

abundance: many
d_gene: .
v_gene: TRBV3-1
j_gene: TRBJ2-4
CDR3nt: TGTGCCAGCAGCCAAGATGCCCGCTTAGCCAAAAACATTCAGTACTTC
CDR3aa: CASSQDARLAKNIQYF

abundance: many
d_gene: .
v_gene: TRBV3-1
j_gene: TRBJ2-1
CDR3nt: TGTGCCAGCAGCCAAGTGTACAATGAGCAGTTCTTC
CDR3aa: CASSQVYNEQFF

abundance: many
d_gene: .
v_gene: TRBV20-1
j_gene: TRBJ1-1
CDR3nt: TGCAGTGCTAGAGATCTGGGGATGAACACTGAAGCTTTCTTT
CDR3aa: CSARDLGMNTEAFF

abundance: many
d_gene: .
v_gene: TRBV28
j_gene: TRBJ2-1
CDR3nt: TGTGCCAGCAGTTTAGCGGGAACTTCCTACAATGAGCAGTTCTTC
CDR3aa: CASSLAGTSYNEQFF

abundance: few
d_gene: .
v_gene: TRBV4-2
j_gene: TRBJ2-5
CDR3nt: TGTGCCAGCAGCCAAGAAGGTGCAGAGACCCAGTACTTC
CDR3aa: CASSQEGAETQYF

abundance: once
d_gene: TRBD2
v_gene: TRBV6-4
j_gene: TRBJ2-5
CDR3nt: TGTGCCAGCAGTACGACTAGCGGGACTTCAGAGACCCAGTACTTC
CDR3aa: CASSTTSGTSETQYF

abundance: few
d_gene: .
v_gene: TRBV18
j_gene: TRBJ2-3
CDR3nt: TGTGCCAGCTCACCACCTGGAGGGAGCCCAGATACGCAGTATTTT
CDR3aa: CASSPPGGSPDTQYF

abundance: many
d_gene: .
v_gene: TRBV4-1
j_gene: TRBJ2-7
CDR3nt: TGCGCCAGCAGCCAAGTCCCTCTCAGCTACGAGCAGTACTTC
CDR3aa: CASSQVPLSYEQYF

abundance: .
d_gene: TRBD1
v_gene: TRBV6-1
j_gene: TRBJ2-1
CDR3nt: TGTGCCAGCAGACCCCAGGGGGCTGAGCAGTTCTTC
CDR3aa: CASRPQGAEQFF

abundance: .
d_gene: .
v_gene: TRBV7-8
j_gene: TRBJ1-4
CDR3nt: TGTGCCAGCAGCTTAATCATGGGCAGAGCAACTAATGAAAAACTGTTTTTT
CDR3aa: CASSLIMGRATNEKLFF

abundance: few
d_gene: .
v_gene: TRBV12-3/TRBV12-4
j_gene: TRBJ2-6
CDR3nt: TGTGCCAGCAGCCCAGGGGTTGGGGCCAACGTCCTGACTTTC
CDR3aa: CASSPGVGANVLTF

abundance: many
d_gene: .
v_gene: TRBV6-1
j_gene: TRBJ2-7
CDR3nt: TGTGCCAGCAGCTTACAGGGACCAAGTCAGTTGTACGAGCAGTACTTC
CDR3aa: CASSLQGPSQLYEQYF

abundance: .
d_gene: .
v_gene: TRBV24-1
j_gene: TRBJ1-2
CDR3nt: TGTGCCACCAGTGACTCCCGGGCAGGGGATGTGAGGGGCTACACCTTC
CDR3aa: CATSDSRAGDVRGYTF

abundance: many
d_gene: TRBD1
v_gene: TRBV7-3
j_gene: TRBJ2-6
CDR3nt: TGTGCCAGCAGCCGTATCGGGACAGGGGGCTCTGGGGCCAACGTCCTGACTTTC
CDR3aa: CASSRIGTGGSGANVLTF

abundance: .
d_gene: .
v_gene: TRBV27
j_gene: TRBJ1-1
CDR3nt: TGTGCCAGCAGTTCCTACGGGCGGGGGCGGACCCACGGGGGAGCTTTCTTT
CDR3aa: CASSSYGRGRTHGGAFF

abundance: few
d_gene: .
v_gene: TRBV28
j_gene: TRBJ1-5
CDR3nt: TGTGCCAGCAGCTCCAGGAATCAGCCCCAGCATTTT
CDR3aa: CASSSRNQPQHF

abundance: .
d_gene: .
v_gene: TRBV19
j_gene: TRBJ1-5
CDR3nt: TGTGCCAGTAGTATCGGGCGAGCGGTTAATAAGCCCCAGCATTTT
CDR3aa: CASSIGRAVNKPQHF

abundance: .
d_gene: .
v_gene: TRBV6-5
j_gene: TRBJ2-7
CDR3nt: TGTGCCAGCAGTTACGACGCATACTCCTACCAGCAGTACTTC
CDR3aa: CASSYDAYSYQQYF

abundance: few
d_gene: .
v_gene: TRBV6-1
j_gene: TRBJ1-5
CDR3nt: TGTGCCAGCAGTGGCCCCGGGGGGAATCAGCCCCAGCATTTT
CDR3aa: CASSGPGGNQPQHF

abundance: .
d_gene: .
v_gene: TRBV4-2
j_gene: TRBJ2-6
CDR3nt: TGTGCCAGCAGCCAAGTTTTGGTAATGGACTCTGGGGCCAACGTCCTGACTTTC
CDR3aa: CASSQVLVMDSGANVLTF

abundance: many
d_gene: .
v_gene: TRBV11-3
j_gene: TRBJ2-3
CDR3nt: TGTGCCAGCAGCTTAGGGGCTAGACCCAGCACAGATACGCAGTATTTT
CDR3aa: CASSLGARPSTDTQYF

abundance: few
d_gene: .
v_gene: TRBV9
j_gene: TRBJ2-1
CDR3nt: TGTGCCAGCAGCGCTCAAACCTACAATGAGCAGTTCTTC
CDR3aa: CASSAQTYNEQFF

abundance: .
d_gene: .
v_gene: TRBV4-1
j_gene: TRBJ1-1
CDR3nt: TGCGCCAGCAGCCGTTTCCCGGGGAACACTGAAGCTTTCTTT
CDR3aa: CASSRFPGNTEAFF

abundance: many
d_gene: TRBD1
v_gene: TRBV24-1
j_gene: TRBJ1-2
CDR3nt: TGTGCCATCACCACGAAGGGACAGCTGTGCCTCAACTATGGCTACACCTTC
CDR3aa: CAITTKGQLCLNYGYTF

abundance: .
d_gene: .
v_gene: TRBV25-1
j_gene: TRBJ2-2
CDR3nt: TGTGCCAGCAGTGGGCGCCAATTTAACACCGGGGAGCTGTTTTTT
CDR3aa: CASSGRQFNTGELFF

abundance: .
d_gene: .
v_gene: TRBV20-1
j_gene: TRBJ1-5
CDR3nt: TGCAGTGCTACAGAGGTGGGTAAAAGCAATCAGCCCCAGCATTTT
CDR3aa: CSATEVGKSNQPQHF

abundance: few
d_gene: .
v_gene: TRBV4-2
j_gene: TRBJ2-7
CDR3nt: TGTGCCAGCAGCCCGACTATATCTTCGGAATACGAGCAGTACTTC
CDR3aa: CASSPTISSEYEQYF

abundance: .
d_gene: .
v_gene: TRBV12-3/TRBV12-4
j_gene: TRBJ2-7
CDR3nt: TGTGCCAGCAGTTTCGTCGGAACCTACGAGCAGTACTTC
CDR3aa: CASSFVGTYEQYF

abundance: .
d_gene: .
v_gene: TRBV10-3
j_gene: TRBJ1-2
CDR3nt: TGTGCCATCGGTTTAGGCTATGGCTACACCTTC
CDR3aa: CAIGLGYGYTF

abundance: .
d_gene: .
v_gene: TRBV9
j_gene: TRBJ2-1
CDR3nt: TGTGCCAGCAGCGGAGGGACTGGGGGTGAGCAGTTCTTC
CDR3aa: CASSGGTGGEQFF

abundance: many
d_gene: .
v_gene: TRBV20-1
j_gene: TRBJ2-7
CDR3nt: TGCAGTGCTAGAGATGGGGTTTACGAGCAGTACTTC
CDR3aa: CSARDGVYEQYF

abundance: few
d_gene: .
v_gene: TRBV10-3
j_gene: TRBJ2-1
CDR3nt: TGTGCCATCAGTGTTGGCGGTGAGCAGTTCTTC
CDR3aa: CAISVGGEQFF

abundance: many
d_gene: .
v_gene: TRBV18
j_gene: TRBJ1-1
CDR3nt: TGTGCCAGCTCCAGGGTTGGGATGAACACTGAAGCTTTCTTT
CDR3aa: CASSRVGMNTEAFF

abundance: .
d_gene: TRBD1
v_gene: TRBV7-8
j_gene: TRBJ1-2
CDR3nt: TGTGCCAGCAGTTTCGAGGGGGCCTATGGCTACACCTTC
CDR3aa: CASSFEGAYGYTF

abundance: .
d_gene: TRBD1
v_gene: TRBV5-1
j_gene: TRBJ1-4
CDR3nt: TGCGCCACCCGGGGAGGGGGCGGATTTCAAGAAAAACTGTTTTTT
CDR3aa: CATRGGGGFQEKLFF

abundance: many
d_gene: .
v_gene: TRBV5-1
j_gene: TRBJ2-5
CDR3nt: TGCGCCAGCAGCCCAGAGAGAGGGGGGAAAGAGACCCAGTACTTC
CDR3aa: CASSPERGGKETQYF

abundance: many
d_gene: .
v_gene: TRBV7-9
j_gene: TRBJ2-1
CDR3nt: TGTGCCAGCAGTCAGCCGGGACACGAGTCCAATGAGCAGTTCTTC
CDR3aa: CASSQPGHESNEQFF

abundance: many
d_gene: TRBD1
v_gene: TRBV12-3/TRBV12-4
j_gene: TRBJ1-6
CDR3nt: TGTGCCAGCAGTGGGGACAGTGCTTCACCCCTCCACTTT
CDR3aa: CASSGDSASPLHF

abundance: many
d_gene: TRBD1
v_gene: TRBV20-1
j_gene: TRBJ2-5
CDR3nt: TGCAGTGCTTCGGACAGGGGTCCGCAGACCCAGTACTTC
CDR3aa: CSASDRGPQTQYF

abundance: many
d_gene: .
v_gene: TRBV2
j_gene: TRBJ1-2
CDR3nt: TGTGCCAGCAGTGAAGTAGGGAGCAACTATGGCTACACCTTC
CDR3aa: CASSEVGSNYGYTF

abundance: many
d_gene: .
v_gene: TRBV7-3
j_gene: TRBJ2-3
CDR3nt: TGTGCCAGCAGCCGCGGGGAGGGCACAGATACGCAGTATTTT
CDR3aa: CASSRGEGTDTQYF

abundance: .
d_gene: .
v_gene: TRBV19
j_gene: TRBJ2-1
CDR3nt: TGTGCCAGTAGTATGAGTTATGAGCAGTTCTTC
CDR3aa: CASSMSYEQFF

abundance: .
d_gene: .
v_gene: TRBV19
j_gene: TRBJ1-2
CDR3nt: TGTGCCAGTAGTATAGTGGGCACTAACTATGGCTACACCTTC
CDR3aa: CASSIVGTNYGYTF

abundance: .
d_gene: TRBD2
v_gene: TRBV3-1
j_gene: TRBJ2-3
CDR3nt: TGTGCCAGCAGCCAGGCCCTGGGACTAGCGGTTGTGGATACGCAGTATTTT
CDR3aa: CASSQALGLAVVDTQYF

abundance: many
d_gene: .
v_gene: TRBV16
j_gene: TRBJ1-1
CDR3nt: TGTGCCAGCAGCCAAAGACTGAACACTGAAGCTTTCTTT
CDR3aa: CASSQRLNTEAFF

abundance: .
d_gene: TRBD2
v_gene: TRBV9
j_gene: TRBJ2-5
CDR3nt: TGTGCCAGGGGGGGGGGGGGGAGGGAACGGGAGACCCAGTACTTC
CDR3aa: CARGGGGRERETQYF

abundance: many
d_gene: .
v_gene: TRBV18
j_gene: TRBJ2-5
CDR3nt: TGTGCCAGCCACCCCGGACTTCAAGAGACCCAGTACTTC
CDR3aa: CASHPGLQETQYF

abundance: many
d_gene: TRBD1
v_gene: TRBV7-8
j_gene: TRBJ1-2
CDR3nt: TGTGCCAGCAGCTTAGTAGGGGGCTCCCCGGACCCTAACTATGGCTACACCTTC
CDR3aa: CASSLVGGSPDPNYGYTF